The 2 T cell receptor beta chains below were found in one sample sequenced in a study of T cell responses to AZD1222 COVID-19 vaccine. Generated by immunoSEQ multiplex PCR, the TCRdb table keeps only in-frame clones and is missing some. The data show around 66,000 clones, with 70% to 90% seen just once and approximately 5% held by the top ten. This specimen consisted of peripheral blood, obtained 28 days after the second dose of the MenACWY control vaccine. All receptors derive from an adult who received the MenACWY meningococcal vaccine as a control.

The genes are TRBV2 and TRBJ1-6; perhaps TRBD1 as D (5 bases). The CDR3 loop spans 15 amino acids. Germline CDR1 reads SNHLY; CDR2 reads FYNNEI. Trimming removed 3 bases at V and 8 bases at J, with 14 bases between. CDR3 nucleotide sequence: TGTGCCAGCAGTGAGCTCGGGGTAGGGGATTCACCCCTCCACTTT. This encodes CASSELGVGDSPLHF.

With respect to this clone: Within the sample, other DNA sequences also encode this same CDR3. The rearrangement uses TRBV3-1 (or the pseudogene TRBV3-2) and TRBJ1-1; D call uncertain. The V end was cut by 0 bases, the J end by 5 bases, with 7 bases between. Germline lookup yields CDR1 LGHDT and CDR2 YNNKEL (reference sequence). The CDR3 consists of 13 residues. The CDR3 nucleotides read TGTGCCAGCAGCCAAGAGCGGAGAACTGAAGCTTTCTTT. Translation: CASSQERRTEAFF.